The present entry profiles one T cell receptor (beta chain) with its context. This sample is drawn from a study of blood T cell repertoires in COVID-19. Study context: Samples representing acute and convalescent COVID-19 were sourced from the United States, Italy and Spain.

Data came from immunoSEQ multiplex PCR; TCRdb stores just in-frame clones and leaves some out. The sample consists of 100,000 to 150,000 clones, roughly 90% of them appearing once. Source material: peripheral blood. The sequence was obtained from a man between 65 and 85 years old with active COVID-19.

The CDR3 here is CAISEWGGNQPQHF. The CDR3 nucleotides read TGTGCCATCAGTGAGTGGGGGGGCAATCAGCCCCAGCATTTT. The chain recombines TRBV10-3 with TRBJ1-5; possible D gene TRBD1, 5 bases. CDR3 length: 14 residues. V lost 1 base and J 2 bases, leaving 6 bases between the germline ends. Germline loops: CDR1 ENHRY, CDR2 SYGVKD.